These 27 T cell receptor beta chains share one sample of origin, sequenced in a study of T cell clones after liver transplantation. Some clones are missing from TCRdb's copy, which holds only in-frame ones; the method was immunoSEQ multiplex PCR. The sample shows roughly 72,000 clones, 80% to 85% of them seen only once. The input for sequencing was CD4+ T cells from blood, taken less than 50 months after liver transplant. These TCRs come from a human patient who received a liver transplant. The graft donor may have given rise to some T cells.

V usage is TRBV5-6 and J usage is TRBJ2-1; 9 nucleotides agree with TRBD1. This CDR3 is 16 amino acids long. Germline CDR1 and CDR2: SGHDT and YYEEEE. The V segment lost 4 bases and the J segment 1 base; nucleotides outside the gene matches: 6. The CDR3 bases are TGTGCCAGCAGCCCGACCGGGACAGGGTCCTACAATGAGCAGTTCTTC. It translates to CASSPTGTGSYNEQFF.

This clone was found once. The chain recombines TRBV4-3 with TRBJ2-3; D unresolved. Trimming removed 0 bases from V and 1 base from J, with 11 bases in between. CDR3 length: 16 residues. Per germline, CDR1 LGHNA and CDR2 YSLEER. In DNA, the CDR3 is TGCGCCAGCAGCCAAGATTCCAGGTCCGGCACAGATACGCAGTATTTT. Encoded protein: CASSQDSRSGTDTQYF.

The rearrangement uses TRBV6-5 and TRBJ2-7; D tentatively fits TRBD1 or TRBD2 (5 bases each). Per germline, CDR1 MNHEY and CDR2 SVGAGI. V was pared by 6 bases and J by 2 bases, with 17 bases between. The CDR3 is 15 amino acids. DNA for the CDR3: TGTGCCAGCAGCCGAACCGGGACGGAAGCCTACGAGCAGTACTTC. Amino acids: CASSRTGTEAYEQYF.

V usage is TRBV6-5 and J usage is TRBJ1-3; TRBD1 might be the D (5 bases). The CDR3 has 14 amino acids. Germline V gene sequence: CDR1 MNHEY, CDR2 SVGAGI. Trimming removed 6 bases from V and 7 bases from J, with 16 bases in between. DNA of the CDR3: TGTGCCAGCAGAGGGACCACAATACGGAACACCATATATTTT. It yields the protein CASRGTTIRNTIYF.

This clone has only one observation. V and J are TRBV9 and TRBJ1-6, with D tentatively TRBD1 (5 bases). The CDR3 runs 14 residues. Trimming removed 6 bases at V and 7 bases at J, with 14 bases between. Germline CDR1 and CDR2: SGDLS and YYNGEE. The DNA for the CDR3 is TGTGCCAGCACCCTCGGGACGGAGAATTCACCCCTCCACTTT. Protein sequence: CASTLGTENSPLHF.

The rearrangement uses TRBV5-1 and TRBJ1-3; 9 nucleotides align to TRBD1. The CDR3 runs to 14 residues. V gave up 4 bases and J gave up 4 bases; unmatched junction bases: 3. From germline, CDR1 is SGHRS and CDR2 YFSETQ. Written as DNA, the CDR3 is TGCGCCAGCAGCGATGGACAGGGGGGAAACACCATATATTTT. Translation: CASSDGQGGNTIYF.

The V and J genes are TRBV7-2 and TRBJ2-1, with 12 bases lining up with TRBD2. Germline assignment: CDR1 SGHTA and CDR2 FQGNSA. J was trimmed by 4 bases and V by 7 bases; bases with no gene match: 2. There are 14 residues in the CDR3. The CDR3 reads CASTTSGRYNEQFF. The CDR3 bases are TGTGCCAGCACCACTAGCGGGAGGTACAATGAGCAGTTCTTC.

In this sample, this clone turned up a few times. The rearrangement joins TRBV7-8 to TRBJ2-3, with D possibly matching TRBD1 (6 bases). The CDR3 spans 15 residues. Trimming shortened V by 5 bases and J by 3 bases, and 15 bases separated the two germline ends. Germline values: CDR1 SGHVS, CDR2 FQNEAQ. The CDR3 DNA is TGTGCCAGCAGCACCCCGGACAGTTTTACAGATACGCAGTATTTT. Its protein product is CASSTPDSFTDTQYF.

This clone ranks as medium-sized. The chain has TRBV30 and TRBJ1-1, with a tentative D call TRBD1 (6 bases). V lost 2 bases and J lost 0, with 10 bases in between. Germline CDR1 and CDR2: GTSNPN and SVGIG (reference sequence). CDR3 length: 14 residues. The CDR3: CAWSTGQLNTEAFF. DNA of the CDR3: TGTGCCTGGAGTACAGGACAGTTGAACACTGAAGCTTTCTTT.

This CDR3 reads CASSSGQTDQETQYF. The CDR3 nucleotides are TGTGCCAGCAGCTCGGGACAAACGGACCAAGAGACCCAGTACTTC. The rearrangement uses TRBV7-2 and TRBJ2-5; perhaps TRBD1 as D (6 bases). This CDR3 contains 15 residues. With 4 bases removed from V and 0 bases from J, the gap between germline ends came to 12 bases. CDR1 and CDR2 from the germline V gene are SGHTA and FQGNSA.

The chain combines TRBV19 with TRBJ2-3; D gene unclear. Per the germline V gene, CDR1 is LNHDA and CDR2 is SQIVND (reference sequence). This CDR3 is 13 amino acids long. The ends were cut back, 3 bases at V and 1 base at J, with 5 bases in the middle. The CDR3 coding sequence is TGTGCCAGTAGTATGTCCGGCACAGATACGCAGTATTTT. Amino acid sequence: CASSMSGTDTQYF.

The chain uses TRBV11-2 and TRBJ2-2; 11 nucleotides agree with TRBD2. The CDR3 has 16 residues. Losses at the gene ends were 5 bases for V and 3 bases for J; bases not matched to a gene: 5. CDR1 and CDR2 (germline): SGHAT, FQNNGV. CDR3: CASSTGTSGDTGELFF. The DNA of the CDR3 is TGTGCCAGCAGCACGGGGACTAGCGGAGACACCGGGGAGCTGTTTTTT. The full variable domain, completed using reference TRBV11-2 and TRBJ2-2, is EAGVAQSPRYKIIEKRQSVAFWCNPISGHATLYWYQQILGQGPKLLIQFQNNGVVDDSQLPKDRFSAERLKGVDSTLKIQPAKLEDSAVYLCASSTGTSGDTGELFFGEGSRLTVL.

This clone has only one observation. The rearrangement uses TRBV4-3 and TRBJ2-1; D ambiguous. The CDR3 runs to 13 residues. Between the trimmed V and J ends, which lost 0 bases and 6 bases, there was a span of 6 bases. Germline-derived CDR1 and CDR2 are LGHNA and YSLEER. The CDR3 region is CASSQDRVNEQFF. The CDR3 DNA is TGCGCCAGCAGCCAAGATAGGGTCAATGAGCAGTTCTTC.

In its sample, this clone was seen once. This rearrangement joins TRBV5-6 to TRBJ2-7; tentative D call: TRBD1 (6 bases). CDR1 and CDR2 from the germline V gene are SGHDT and YYEEEE. The CDR3 runs to 15 residues. The V end lost 4 bases, the J end lost 0 bases, and 14 bases lay between the germline ends. As DNA, the CDR3 is TGTGCCAGCAGCCAACAAGGACAGTCCTCCTACGAGCAGTACTTC. Translation: CASSQQGQSSYEQYF.

This clone was seen repeatedly, ten times or more. The rearrangement joins TRBV11-2 to TRBJ2-7; D unresolved. V dropped 5 bases and J dropped 2 bases, with 10 bases sitting between them. This CDR3 is built from 13 residues. Germline assignment: CDR1 SGHAT and CDR2 FQNNGV. The CDR3: CASSTLRAYEQYF. The DNA of the CDR3 is TGTGCCAGCAGCACCCTCCGGGCCTACGAGCAGTACTTC.

The rearrangement uses TRBV7-8 and TRBJ2-5; 13 nucleotides match TRBD2. Trimming at V came to 5 bases and at J to 4 bases, leaving 10 bases not matched to a gene. The CDR3 sequence is 17 residues long. Germline V gives CDR1 SGHVS, CDR2 FQNEAQ. Here the CDR3 reads CASSRGGTSGIGETQYF. CDR3 DNA sequence: TGTGCCAGCAGCAGAGGAGGGACTAGCGGGATCGGAGAGACCCAGTACTTC.

The V and J genes are TRBV4-1 and TRBJ2-7; no firm D call. CDR3 length equals 14 residues. V was cut by 0 bases and J by 3 bases, with 9 bases left in between. Germline V gene lookup returns CDR1 MGHRA and CDR2 YSYEKL. The DNA for the CDR3 is TGCGCCAGCAGCCAAGATTATGCTTTCTACGAGCAGTACTTC. Translated: CASSQDYAFYEQYF.

This chain connects TRBV9 to TRBJ2-3; 11 nucleotides align to TRBD2. With V trimmed by 1 base and J by 2 bases, 3 bases remained unmatched. Germline loops: CDR1 SGDLS, CDR2 YYNGEE. CDR3 length equals 16 residues. The CDR3 loop is CASSVTSGGHTDTQYF. The CDR3 DNA is TGTGCCAGCAGCGTAACTAGCGGGGGCCACACAGATACGCAGTATTTT.

The rearrangement joins TRBV10-3 to TRBJ1-5; unclear D gene. CDR1 is ENHRY and CDR2 is SYGVKD in the germline V gene. The V end was cut by 0 bases, the J end by 6 bases, with 15 bases between. The CDR3 sequence is 16 residues long. CDR3 sequence (DNA): TGTGCCATCAGTGAGTCATCTGGTAAGCTCGGTCAGCCCCAGCATTTT. This encodes CAISESSGKLGQPQHF.

The sample holds one count of this clone. The chain couples TRBV4-1 to TRBJ1-5; no reliable D call. Trimming removed 4 bases from V and 3 bases from J, with 22 bases in between. From germline, CDR1 is MGHRA and CDR2 YSYEKL. The CDR3 is made up of 18 amino acids. The CDR3 nucleotides are TGCGCCAGCAGCCCGAGCGCTATCCCAACCCGCGACAATCAGCCCCAGCATTTT. It encodes CASSPSAIPTRDNQPQHF.

The V gene is TRBV23-1, the J gene TRBJ2-7, with D hard to call. TRBV23-1 qualifies as an ORF whose function is uncertain. The V end lost 0 bases, the J end lost 4 bases, and 22 bases lay between the germline ends. The CDR3 contains 18 residues. The CDR3 sequence: CASSQSPPASAAGYEQYF. The DNA of the CDR3 is TGCGCCAGCAGTCAATCCCCCCCGGCGTCGGCCGCTGGATACGAGCAGTACTTC.

The chain joins TRBV11-3 to TRBJ2-1; the D gene is possibly TRBD2 (6 bases). This CDR3 has 15 amino acids. Trimming removed 4 bases at V and 0 bases at J, with 10 bases between. Germline V gene lookup returns CDR1 SGHNT and CDR2 YENEEA. Here the CDR3 reads CASSYSGYSYNEQFF. The CDR3 DNA follows: TGTGCCAGCAGCTATAGCGGATACTCCTACAATGAGCAGTTCTTC.

The chain is built from TRBV9 and TRBJ1-4, with TRBD1 identical over 7 bases. Germline V lookup: CDR1 SGDLS, CDR2 YYNGEE. V lost 3 bases to trimming and J lost 3 bases; unmatched junction nucleotides: 14. This CDR3 has 18 residues. CDR3 nucleotide sequence: TGTGCCAGCAGCGGAGATAACAGGGGTGGAGAAGCTAATGAAAAACTGTTTTTT. This gives the protein CASSGDNRGGEANEKLFF.

V gene TRBV9 combines with J gene TRBJ2-1; 9 bases are a match to TRBD1. There are 16 residues in the CDR3. Germline loops: CDR1 SGDLS, CDR2 YYNGEE. J gave up 9 bases and V 4 bases, and 14 bases lay outside the gene matches. This CDR3 is CASSPRIGTGFPEQFF. The CDR3 bases are TGTGCCAGCAGCCCAAGGATTGGGACAGGGTTTCCTGAGCAGTTCTTC.

The chain carries TRBV11-1 and TRBJ2-1; 12 bases are a match to TRBD2. The CDR3 is made up of 18 amino acids. The J segment lost 2 bases and the V segment lost 1 base, leaving 6 bases of the junction unmatched. Per the germline V gene, CDR1 is SGHAT and CDR2 is FQDESV (reference sequence). The CDR3 region has the DNA TGTGCCAGCAGCTTAGGCCTAGCGGGAGGGAGTCCCTACAATGAGCAGTTCTTC. It encodes CASSLGLAGGSPYNEQFF.

The chain couples TRBV6-5 to TRBJ1-3, with 8 bases aligning to TRBD1. Germline CDR1 is MNHEY and CDR2 is SVGAGI. The CDR3 has 15 residues. The trim removed 6 bases at V and 0 bases at J, leaving 4 bases unmatched. The CDR3 DNA reads as TGTGCCAGCAGCAACCAGGGGGCCTCTGGAAACACCATATATTTT. It encodes CASSNQGASGNTIYF.

This chain connects TRBV5-1 to TRBJ2-3; D is undetermined. Germline V gene sequence: CDR1 SGHRS, CDR2 YFSETQ. The CDR3 is made up of 14 amino acids. The ends were cut back, 0 bases at V and 3 bases at J, with 8 bases in the middle. For the CDR3, the DNA is TGCGCCAGCAGCTTGGTGATGGGTACAGATACGCAGTATTTT. Residues: CASSLVMGTDTQYF.